These T cell receptor beta chains were read from a single sample in a study of blood T cell repertoires in COVID-19. Sequencing used immunoSEQ multiplex PCR; TCRdb keeps in-frame clones, though not all of them. Seen here are fewer than 700,000 clones, around 90% observed once, and the top ten hold less than 9%. Sequencing was performed on peripheral blood. These receptors were taken from a woman between 45 and 60 years old with COVID-19, enrolled during active disease. Both conserved end residues are part of each CDR3. The D gene is left open where the match is weak. For some rows the clone size is stated as once, few or many, or as a class when expanded; others skip it.

cdr3_aa cdr3_nt clone_size d_call j_call v_call
CASSLGPGQGAYEQYF TGTGCCAGCAGCTTAGGGCCGGGACAGGGGGCCTACGAGCAGTACTTC - TRBD1 TRBJ2-7 TRBV7-3
CASSTWGEPFEPQHF TGTGCCAGCAGCACCTGGGGGGAGCCGTTCGAGCCCCAGCATTTT - - TRBJ1-5 TRBV9
CASSLWTGPTTYEQYF TGTGCCAGCAGTTTATGGACAGGTCCTACTACCTACGAGCAGTACTTC - TRBD1 TRBJ2-7 TRBV27
CASSPEDRQRDTQYF TGTGCCAGTAGTCCCGAGGACAGGCAAAGAGATACGCAGTATTTT - TRBD1 TRBJ2-3 TRBV19
CASSLESRDRAQETQYF TGTGCCAGCAGCTTAGAGAGTCGGGACAGGGCCCAAGAGACCCAGTACTTC - TRBD1 TRBJ2-5 TRBV7-3
CATRDRGDQPQHF TGTGCCACCCGGGACAGGGGAGATCAGCCCCAGCATTTT - TRBD1 TRBJ1-5 TRBV28
CASSFSNGGTGQYF TGTGCCAGCAGTTTCTCAAATGGAGGGACAGGGCAGTATTTT - TRBD1 TRBJ2-3 TRBV28
CASSVGDSLGYTF TGTGCCAGCAGTGTAGGGGACTCTCTTGGCTACACCTTC - - TRBJ1-2 TRBV2
CASSSDGSNQPQHF TGCGCCAGCAGCTCCGACGGGAGCAATCAGCCCCAGCATTTT once - TRBJ1-5 TRBV5-1
CASSSGLAGFTDTQYF TGTGCCAGCAGCTCGGGACTAGCGGGTTTCACAGATACGCAGTATTTT - TRBD2 TRBJ2-3 TRBV9
CASSQGGGGNSPLHF TGCGCCAGCAGCCAAGGCGGGGGGGGTAATTCACCCCTCCACTTT - - TRBJ1-6 TRBV4-1
CATGTMVSDTQYF TGTGCCACCGGGACAATGGTTTCAGATACGCAGTATTTT - - TRBJ2-3 TRBV11-2
CAWKGTANSPLHF TGTGCCTGGAAAGGGACAGCTAATTCACCCCTCCACTTT - TRBD1 TRBJ1-6 TRBV30
CASSLLTGRNYNEQFF TGCGCCAGCAGCTTGTTGACAGGGCGTAACTACAATGAGCAGTTCTTC - TRBD1 TRBJ2-1 TRBV5-1
CASSLFRGDEQFF TGTGCCAGCAGCTTATTCAGGGGCGATGAGCAGTTCTTC - - TRBJ2-1 TRBV7-9
CASSPRGGTTETQYF TGTGCCAGCAGCCCTAGGGGGGGGACCACGGAGACCCAGTACTTC - - TRBJ2-5 TRBV4-2
CASNKGQLNTEAFF TGTGCCAGCAATAAGGGACAGCTTAACACTGAAGCTTTCTTT - TRBD1 TRBJ1-1 TRBV2
CASGGKTLNHVGNTIYF TGTGCCAGCGGAGGGAAAACTCTTAACCACGTCGGAAACACCATATATTTT - - TRBJ1-3 TRBV2
CASSVLQGVGGELFF TGTGCCAGCAGCGTTCTACAGGGGGTAGGCGGGGAGCTGTTTTTT - TRBD1 TRBJ2-2 TRBV9
CASSLARVAGRSSPLHF TGTGCCAGCAGCTTAGCGAGGGTGGCGGGGCGAAGCTCACCCCTCCACTTT few - TRBJ1-6 TRBV7-8
CASSLDGGSNQPQHF TGTGCCAGCAGCTTAGACGGGGGAAGCAATCAGCCCCAGCATTTT - - TRBJ1-5 TRBV7-2
CASSSLGTTNEQFF TGTGCCAGCAGCTCGTTGGGGACTACCAATGAGCAGTTCTTC - TRBD2 TRBJ2-1 TRBV5-5